The source of this T cell receptor (beta chain) is a study of T-cell memory formation after mild COVID-19. In the study overall: Each donor largely had its own TCR clusters.

V gave up 3 bases and J gave up 7 bases, with 15 bases separating them. The CDR3 loop spans 13 amino acids. Per the germline V gene, CDR1 is DFQATT and CDR2 is SNEGSKA (reference sequence). The 5'RACE method, run with constant-segment primers, produced TCR alpha and TCR beta cDNA libraries (carrying sample barcodes and UMIs). One entry per CDR3 protein results from TCRdb running MiXCR on the 5' RACE reads. The data show around 300,000 distinct CDR3 sequences, approximately 20% seen once. Points from the study as a whole: There was no confirmation that second-wave clones peaking on day 37 were SARS-CoV-2 specific.

Regarding this clonotype: Antigen unknown.

The chain has TRBV20-1 and TRBJ1-1; D ambiguous. The sequence was obtained from a man aged 18 to 30 who had mild COVID-19 (a few samples of this study predate the infection). Cell type and time point are not known. Sequenced: PBMCs or a T cell subset sorted from them (not recorded which). The CDR3 protein is CSASEPSLYEAFF. As DNA, the CDR3 is TGCAGTGCTAGTGAACCGTCCCTTTATGAAGCTTTCTTT.